This passage covers 6 T cell receptor beta chains from one sample sequenced in a study of CD8+CD57+ T cells in acquired aplastic anemia. The use of genomic DNA as template underpinned the TCR beta VDJ and CDR3 profiling. TCRdb processed the reads anew with MiXCR; each CDR3 protein has one entry. The sample lists about 210,000 distinct CDR3 sequences, 34% occurring once. The sequenced material came from sorted CD4+, CD8+, or CD8+CD57+ T cells (not recorded which) from PBMCs. Source of these receptors: a human donor in good health, serving as a control.

V usage is TRBV5-6 and J usage is TRBJ2-7, with D tentatively TRBD2 (6 bases). V lost 0 bases, J lost 3 bases, and 16 bases lay in between. CDR1 is SGHDT, CDR2 YYEEEE, per germline. The CDR3 spans 16 residues. The DNA of the CDR3 is TGTGCCAGCAGCTTGGATTGGGTGGAGGGAGTCTACGAGCAGTACTTC. This translates into CASSLDWVEGVYEQYF.

Only a few counts were recorded for this clonotype. The chain recombines TRBV7-8 with TRBJ2-1; D possibly corresponds to TRBD2 (7 bases). With 2 bases removed from V and 8 bases from J, the gap between germline ends came to 19 bases. CDR1 SGHVS and CDR2 FQNEAQ come from the germline V gene. The CDR3 extends over 16 amino acids. CDR3 coding DNA: TGTGCCAGCAGCTTACGGTGGGGGGGCTTTCGGGATGAGCAGTTCTTC. Residues: CASSLRWGGFRDEQFF.

This clonotype was counted at least ten times. The chain carries TRBV19 and TRBJ2-7; no firm D call. V was trimmed by 5 bases and J by 3 bases, leaving 11 bases between them. The CDR3 spans 13 residues. The germline V gene has CDR1 LNHDA and CDR2 SQIVND (reference sequence). The CDR3 is CASSLKVYYEQYF. In nucleotides, the CDR3 is TGTGCCAGTAGTCTGAAGGTTTACTACGAGCAGTACTTC. Combining the CDR3 with reference TRBV19 and TRBJ2-7 gives the whole variable domain DGGITQSPKYLFRKEGQNVTLSCEQNLNHDAMYWYRQDPGQGLRLIYYSQIVNDFQKGDIAEGYSVSREKKESFPLTVTSAQKNPTAFYLCASSLKVYYEQYFGPGTRLTVT.

Comment on this clonotype: One end of the junction fails to match germline, which may point to a read error. The chain employs TRBV10-3 and TRBJ1-1, with D hard to call. Germline values: CDR1 ENHRY, CDR2 SYGVKD. This CDR3 spans 14 amino acids. CDR3 sequence: CASSYFSSQNEAFF. CDR3 DNA sequence: TGTGCCAGCAGTTATTTTTCCAGTCAAAATGAAGCTTTCTTT.

The chain carries TRBV3-1 and TRBJ2-4; weak D call: TRBD1 (6 bases). There are 13 residues in the CDR3. V gave up 4 bases and J gave up 10 bases, with 14 bases separating them. Germline CDR1 and CDR2: LGHDT and YNNKEL (reference sequence). The CDR3 sequence is CASSPRGQTIQYF. In nucleotides, the CDR3 is TGTGCCAGCAGCCCCCGAGGACAGACTATTCAGTACTTC.

This clonotype has a count of ten or more. The chain carries TRBV5-1 and TRBJ2-7, with TRBD2 as a possible D gene (6 bases). The CDR3 is 14 residues long. From germline, CDR1 is SGHRS and CDR2 YFSETQ. The V end was cut by 0 bases, the J end by 5 bases, with 12 bases between. The CDR3 spells CASSLGGRYNEQYF. CDR3 DNA: TGCGCCAGCAGCTTGGGTGGGAGGTACAACGAGCAGTACTTC. The variable domain in full, completed from reference TRBV5-1 and TRBJ2-7, reads KAGVTQTPRYLIKTRGQQVTLSCSPISGHRSVSWYQQTPGQGLQFLFEYFSETQRNKGNFPGRFSGRQFSNSRSEMNVSTLELGDSALYLCASSLGGRYNEQYFGPGTRLTVT.